Listed below are T cell receptor beta chains from one sample, sequenced in a study of blood T cell repertoires in COVID-19. The assay was immunoSEQ multiplex PCR, and TCRdb's table has in-frame clones only and misses some. The table shows approximately 150,000 clones, with about four fifths occurring only once. The source material was peripheral blood. Receptor source: a man aged 55 to 70 with active or convalescent COVID-19. The CDR3 runs from the conserved cysteine through the conserved F or W. The D gene is left open where the match is weak. Clone size appears in some rows only: once, few, many, or a class for an expanded clone.

size	D	V	J	CDR3	DNA
-	TRBD2	TRBV11-2	TRBJ2-5	CASSLGLAGSYQETQYF	TGTGCCAGCAGCTTAGGACTAGCGGGAAGCTACCAAGAGACCCAGTACTTC
-	TRBD2	TRBV7-2	TRBJ2-5	CASSPPTSGNQETQYF	TGTGCCAGCAGCCCCCCTACTAGCGGGAACCAAGAGACCCAGTACTTC
-	-	TRBV6-4	TRBJ1-2	CASSDSGGISPNYGYTF	TGTGCCAGCAGTGACTCGGGGGGGATTTCTCCTAACTATGGCTACACCTTC
-	TRBD1	TRBV19	TRBJ1-2	CASNRRDSYYGYTF	TGTGCCAGTAACCGCCGGGACAGCTACTATGGCTACACCTTC
-	TRBD2	TRBV6-5	TRBJ2-1	CASRGRLAGVEQFF	TGTGCCAGCAGAGGAAGACTAGCGGGAGTTGAGCAGTTCTTC
few	-	TRBV19	TRBJ2-1	CASSAQGSYNEQFF	TGTGCCAGTAGTGCACAGGGTTCCTACAATGAGCAGTTCTTC
-	-	TRBV5-5	TRBJ2-3	CASSLDPDWLSPSTDTQYF	TGTGCCAGCAGCTTGGATCCGGACTGGTTGAGCCCTAGCACAGATACGCAGTATTTT
-	-	TRBV28	TRBJ1-1	CASSTGGNTEAFF	TGTGCCAGCAGTACGGGGGGGAACACTGAAGCTTTCTTT
-	-	TRBV2	TRBJ2-7	CASTQTGENSYEQYF	TGTGCCAGCACCCAGACTGGCGAAAACTCCTACGAGCAGTACTTC
-	-	TRBV2	TRBJ2-1	CASRAGTYNEQFF	TGTGCCAGCAGGGCGGGGACTTACAATGAGCAGTTCTTC
-	-	TRBV2	TRBJ1-6	CASRASRTGGPPLHF	TGTGCCAGCAGAGCTTCCCGGACTGGCGGACCCCCCCTCCACTTT
-	TRBD2	TRBV11-3	TRBJ2-3	CASSIGLAGGSPDTQYF	TGTGCCAGCAGCATCGGACTAGCGGGAGGAAGCCCAGATACGCAGTATTTT
-	TRBD2	TRBV24-1	TRBJ2-3	CATSDPGLAGADTQYF	TGTGCCACCAGTGATCCAGGACTAGCGGGGGCAGATACGCAGTATTTT
-	TRBD2	TRBV7-3	TRBJ2-3	CASSPRGDDTQYF	TGTGCCAGCAGCCCCCGGGGGGACGATACGCAGTATTTT
-	-	TRBV3-1/TRBV3-2	TRBJ1-3	CASADVGANSGNTIYF	TGTGCCAGCGCCGACGTAGGGGCGAACTCTGGAAACACCATATATTTT
-	-	TRBV3-1/TRBV3-2	TRBJ2-1	CASSPSHNEQFF	TGTGCCAGCAGCCCATCCCACAATGAGCAGTTCTTC
-	TRBD1	TRBV3-1/TRBV3-2	TRBJ2-2	CASSQVRQGGPGELFF	TGTGCCAGCAGCCAAGTCCGACAGGGGGGGCCCGGGGAGCTGTTTTTT
-	-	TRBV2	TRBJ2-3	CASVGGAGTDTQYF	TGTGCCAGCGTTGGGGGGGCCGGCACAGATACGCAGTATTTT
-	-	TRBV7-9	TRBJ1-3	CASSLVGANSGNTIYF	TGTGCCAGCAGCTTAGTTGGGGCCAACTCTGGAAACACCATATATTTT
-	-	TRBV20-1	TRBJ1-5	CSASQGTDGNQPQHF	TGCAGTGCTAGTCAGGGTACTGACGGCAATCAGCCCCAGCATTTT
once	TRBD2	TRBV5-1	TRBJ2-5	CASSLAGLAGVWETQYF	TGCGCCAGCAGCTTGGCCGGACTAGCGGGTGTTTGGGAGACCCAGTACTTC
few	-	TRBV5-6	TRBJ2-7	CASSLGFLAVRLSSYEQYF	TGTGCCAGCAGCTTAGGTTTCCTAGCCGTCCGGCTGAGCTCCTACGAGCAGTACTTC
few	-	TRBV6-5	TRBJ1-1	CASQTGRDTEAFF	TGTGCCAGCCAGACAGGTCGAGACACTGAAGCTTTCTTT
-	-	TRBV7-2	TRBJ1-5	CASSLVGGDSNQPQHF	TGTGCCAGCAGCTTAGTGGGGGGGGATAGCAATCAGCCCCAGCATTTT
-	TRBD1	TRBV9	TRBJ2-2	CASSVDRSGQGSSGELFF	TGTGCCAGCAGCGTAGATCGGTCGGGACAGGGGTCGTCCGGGGAGCTGTTTTTT
-	-	TRBV6-1	TRBJ2-7	CASSEQGQSNYEQYF	TGTGCCAGCAGTGAACAGGGGCAGTCCAATTACGAGCAGTACTTC
-	-	TRBV16	TRBJ1-5	CASSPSRASNQPQHF	TGTGCCAGCAGTCCGAGCAGGGCGAGCAATCAGCCCCAGCATTTT
few	-	TRBV28	TRBJ1-2	CAASPGDYGYTF	TGTGCCGCCTCCCCCGGGGACTATGGCTACACCTTC
-	-	TRBV18	TRBJ2-6	CASSPDLQRANVLTF	TGTGCCAGCTCACCCGACCTACAGAGGGCCAACGTCCTGACTTTC
-	TRBD1	TRBV29-1	TRBJ2-7	CSVARDRKPSEQYF	TGCAGCGTTGCCCGGGACAGAAAACCTTCCGAGCAGTACTTC
-	TRBD2	TRBV5-1	TRBJ2-1	CASSVAGTINEQFF	TGCGCCAGCAGCGTAGCGGGGACGATTAATGAGCAGTTCTTC
-	-	TRBV6-4	TRBJ2-1	CASSDSQAVNEQFF	TGTGCCAGCAGTGACTCGCAAGCGGTCAATGAGCAGTTCTTC
once	-	TRBV28	TRBJ2-7	CASKTTGGKNEQYF	TGTGCCAGCAAGACCACAGGTGGTAAAAACGAGCAGTACTTC
once	TRBD1	TRBV19	TRBJ1-1	CASSNPPGQGNTEAFF	TGTGCCAGTAGTAACCCCCCGGGACAGGGGAACACTGAAGCTTTCTTT
-	-	TRBV5-1	TRBJ1-1	CASSLPGGNTEAFF	TGCGCCAGCAGCCTCCCCGGGGGTAACACTGAAGCTTTCTTT
-	-	TRBV28	TRBJ1-4	CASGGSPLINEKLFF	TGTGCCAGCGGGGGCAGCCCACTTATTAATGAAAAACTGTTTTTT
-	-	TRBV19	TRBJ1-2	CASIPRGRGQDGYTF	TGTGCCAGTATCCCCCGAGGAAGGGGCCAAGATGGCTACACCTTC
-	TRBD2	TRBV5-1	TRBJ2-2	CASSFRLAGTSGELFF	TGCGCCAGCAGCTTCCGACTAGCGGGAACATCCGGGGAGCTGTTTTTT
-	-	TRBV9	TRBJ1-3	CASSGSLQGPYSGNTIYF	TGTGCCAGCAGCGGTTCCCTCCAGGGTCCATACTCTGGAAACACCATATATTTT
-	TRBD1	TRBV5-4	TRBJ2-7	CASSRDSHEQYF	TGTGCCAGCAGCCGGGACAGCCACGAGCAGTACTTC
-	-	TRBV5-6	TRBJ1-3	CASSYDPQGSGNTIYF	TGTGCCAGCAGCTACGACCCGCAGGGTTCTGGAAACACCATATATTTT
-	-	TRBV24-1	TRBJ1-3	CATTIDPDSPGGNTIYF	TGTGCCACCACCATTGACCCGGATTCTCCAGGGGGAAACACCATATATTTT
-	-	TRBV21-1	TRBJ1-4	CASSNRRTRGNEKLFF	TGTGCCAGCAGCAATAGACGGACTCGGGGGAATGAAAAACTGTTTTTT
-	TRBD1	TRBV28	TRBJ1-2	CASSSGQGYGYTF	TGTGCCAGCAGCTCGGGACAGGGCTATGGCTACACCTTC
-	-	TRBV6-5	TRBJ1-3	CASSPQSSGNTIYF	TGTGCCAGCAGTCCACAGAGCTCTGGAAACACCATATATTTT
-	-	TRBV6-5	TRBJ1-4	CASGYEKLFF	TGTGCCAGCGGCTATGAAAAACTGTTTTTT
-	-	TRBV9	TRBJ1-2	CASSVSTGSGYTF	TGTGCCAGCAGCGTATCTACAGGGTCGGGCTACACCTTC
-	-	TRBV3-1/TRBV3-2	TRBJ2-3	CASSQDSQSGDTQYF	TGTGCCAGCAGCCAAGACAGCCAGTCGGGAGATACGCAGTATTTT
-	-	TRBV6-5	TRBJ2-7	CASSPALQISYEQYF	TGTGCCAGCAGCCCCGCCCTTCAGATCTCCTACGAGCAGTACTTC
once	-	TRBV5-6	TRBJ1-2	CASGYSYGYTF	TGTGCCAGCGGTTACTCCTATGGCTACACCTTC
few	-	TRBV6-5	TRBJ1-1	CASRAWEARTEAFF	TGTGCCAGCAGGGCCTGGGAGGCGCGCACTGAAGCTTTCTTT
-	-	TRBV12-3/TRBV12-4	TRBJ2-5	CASRWRVQETQYF	TGTGCCAGCCGATGGCGGGTTCAAGAGACCCAGTACTTC
-	-	TRBV27	TRBJ2-3	CASSLGAETSTDTQYF	TGTGCCAGCAGTTTAGGAGCGGAAACTAGCACAGATACGCAGTATTTT
-	-	TRBV19	TRBJ1-5	CASSIREGKVANQPQHF	TGTGCCAGTAGTATCCGGGAAGGGAAGGTGGCCAATCAGCCCCAGCATTTT
once	TRBD1	TRBV18	TRBJ1-1	CASSLQGAEAFF	TGTGCCAGCTCACTACAGGGGGCTGAAGCTTTCTTT
-	-	TRBV9	TRBJ1-2	CASSAGGRIYGYTF	TGTGCCAGCAGCGCAGGAGGGCGGATCTATGGCTACACCTTC
-	-	TRBV2	TRBJ1-2	CASSISATMGGYGYTF	TGTGCCAGCAGTATAAGCGCCACAATGGGGGGCTATGGCTACACCTTC
-	-	TRBV5-1	TRBJ2-3	CASSSRGSGTDTQYF	TGCGCCAGCAGCTCCCGGGGGTCTGGCACAGATACGCAGTATTTT
-	TRBD2	TRBV6-5	TRBJ2-4	CASSRREGGKNIQYF	TGTGCCAGCAGTCGCAGGGAGGGCGGCAAAAACATTCAGTACTTC